Listed below are T cell receptor beta chains from one sample, sequenced in a study of regulatory T cells in long-lasting Graves disease. Using its own MiXCR run on the multiplex PCR reads, TCRdb lists one record per CDR3 protein. The sample includes hundreds of thousands of distinct CDR3 sequences, 30% seen only once; the top ten take roughly 46%. The sequences come from peripheral blood mononuclear cells (PBMCs), collected when the disease was refractory, from a patient treated with antithyroid drugs. These receptors all come from a female donor with Graves disease. CDR3s include the opening cysteine and the closing phenylalanine or tryptophan. The D gene is left open where the match is weak. A clone size is listed for some rows: how often the clone was seen (once, few, many), or a class if it is expanded.

V gene	clone size	D gene	J gene	CDR3 DNA	CDR3 protein
TRBV7-2	-	-	TRBJ2-5	TGTGCCAGCAGCTTAGATAGGGGAAGGTGGGAGACCCAGTACTTC	CASSLDRGRWETQYF
TRBV29-1	-	TRBD2	TRBJ2-7	TGCAGCGTTGTTGTAGCGGGCGAGCAGTACTTC	CSVVVAGEQYF
TRBV12-3/TRBV12-4	-	-	TRBJ2-2	TGTGCCAGCAGTCCGGCGAAGAACACCGGGGAGCTGTTTTTT	CASSPAKNTGELFF
TRBV12-3/TRBV12-4	few	TRBD2	TRBJ2-4	TGTGCCAGCAGGGTAGCGGGAGCGGGAAACATTCAGTACTTC	CASRVAGAGNIQYF
TRBV12-3/TRBV12-4	-	-	TRBJ2-5	TGTGCCAGCAGTTCCTCAACCCCTCACGGTTGGCAAGAGACCCAGTACTTC	CASSSSTPHGWQETQYF
TRBV20-1	-	TRBD2	TRBJ2-2	TGCAGTGCTAGAGATGCCGGGAGGTCGAACACCGGGGAGCTGTTTTTT	CSARDAGRSNTGELFF
TRBV29-1	-	-	TRBJ2-5	TGCAGCGTAAACGTGGGGGAGACCCAGTACTTC	CSVNVGETQYF
TRBV7-6	few	-	TRBJ1-6	TGTGCCAGCAGCTTTAAGAATAATTCACCCCTCCACTTT	CASSFKNNSPLHF
TRBV12-3/TRBV12-4	many	TRBD1	TRBJ1-4	TGTGCCAGCAGCCCCCCCGGGACAGGGCGGAATGAAAAACTGTTTTTT	CASSPPGTGRNEKLFF
TRBV15	-	TRBD1	TRBJ2-7	TGTGCCACCAGCAGAGATCCCGGACAGGCCTACGAGCAGTACTTC	CATSRDPGQAYEQYF
TRBV29-1	few	TRBD1	TRBJ1-2	TGCAGCGTAACAGGGGGAGATTCCCTTGGCTATGGCTACACCTTC	CSVTGGDSLGYGYTF
TRBV20-1	-	TRBD1	TRBJ1-1	TGCAGTGCTAGAGATCCCAGGGGGGCTTTCTTT	CSARDPRGAFF